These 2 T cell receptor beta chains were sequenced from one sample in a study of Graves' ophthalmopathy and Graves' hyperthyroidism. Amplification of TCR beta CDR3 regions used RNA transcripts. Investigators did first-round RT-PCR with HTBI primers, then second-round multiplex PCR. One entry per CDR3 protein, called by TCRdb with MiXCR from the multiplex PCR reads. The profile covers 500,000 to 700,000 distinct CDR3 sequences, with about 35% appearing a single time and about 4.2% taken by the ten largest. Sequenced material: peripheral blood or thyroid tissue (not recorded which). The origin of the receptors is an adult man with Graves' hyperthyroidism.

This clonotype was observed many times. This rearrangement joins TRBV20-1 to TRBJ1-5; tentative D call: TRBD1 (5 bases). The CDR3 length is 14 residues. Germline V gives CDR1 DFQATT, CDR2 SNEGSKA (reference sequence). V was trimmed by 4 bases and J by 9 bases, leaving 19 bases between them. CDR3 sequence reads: CSAMGEGIGGPQHF. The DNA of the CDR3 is TGCAGTGCTATGGGGGAGGGGATTGGAGGGCCCCAGCATTTT.

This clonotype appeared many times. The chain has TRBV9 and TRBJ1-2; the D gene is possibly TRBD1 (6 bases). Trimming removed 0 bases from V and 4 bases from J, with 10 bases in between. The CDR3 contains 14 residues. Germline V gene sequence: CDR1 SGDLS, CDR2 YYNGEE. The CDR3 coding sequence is TGTGCCAGCAGCGTAGTAGGGGGACCCTATGGCTACACCTTC. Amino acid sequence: CASSVVGGPYGYTF.